The T cell receptor beta chain under discussion was sequenced for a study of blood T cell repertoires in COVID-19 (dated by TCRdb to the early 2020s). As for the study more broadly: Samples covering the acute and convalescent phases of COVID-19 were provided by collaborators in the United States, Italy and Spain. The material from the prospective study consisted of cDNA or gDNA derived from T cells, B-cell-depleted T cells, or PBMCs. Subjects who had been exposed to COVID-19, were actively infected with it, or had recovered from it provided the deeply sampled blood TCRbeta repertoires that made up the dataset. The repertoires were made available in a free public database intended to serve as a resource for research on the immune response to SARS-CoV-2. Samples came from the ongoing ImmuneRACE study (first 160 participants) plus 1,254 subjects from 6 global collaborators. Nearly every sample came with metadata listing a de-identified subject ID, COVID-19 status, age in years and sex. Where HLA class I and class II types were available, the types were taken from metadata supplied by the sample provider, not from assay-based typing.

TCRbeta CDR3 regions were amplified from genomic DNA using the immunoSEQ Assay, a bias-controlled multiplex PCR. On the study's bioinformatics: The number of nucleated cells in each sample was estimated by amplification of reference gene primers within the assay. Sequence reads were collapsed and filtered to measure the absolute abundance of every unique TCRbeta CDR3 rearrangement. For each sample, productive Simpson clonality was calculated by taking the square root of Simpson's diversity index across productive rearrangements. TCRdb mirrors the immuneACCESS table, restricted to in-frame sequences. Some clones are absent from its copies; in checked studies, under half trace to an unresolved V gene, and the reason for the others is unknown. That table supplies the V and J calls and clone size; D and trimming were determined from the DNA. This sample holds around 130,000 clones; roughly 80% were observed only once. The ten most abundant clones make up approximately 12% of the sample.

Beyond this particular receptor, the publication reports: How much clinical and demographic metadata was included differed by source and by participant, and the metadata was provided uncurated.

About this clone itself: The antigen this receptor binds is unknown. No much larger clonotype is one base removed from it; base qualities were not supplied.

Compared with germline, V lacks 6 bases and J lacks 3 bases; bases without a gene match: 10. The germline V gene gives CDR1 as MNHEY and CDR2 as SVGAGI. The CDR3 goes from the cysteine to the phenylalanine over 15 residues. The kept DNA is CDR3 alone, 45 bases in frame from the first base. Whole blood was collected in K2EDTA tubes by collaborating institutions according to the institutions' own protocols. For TCRbeta analysis, collaborator samples were shipped as frozen whole blood, as isolated PBMCs, or as DNA extracted from either sample type. The V and J segments used are TRBV6-5 and TRBJ1-1, and 7 bases in between align with TRBD1. The sample consisted of peripheral blood. This sequence was found in a woman in her fifties or sixties with acute or convalescent COVID-19. The nucleotide sequence is given as TGTGCCAGCAGGGGGACAGCCCTCGGGTACACTGAAGCTTTCTTT. Its protein is CASRGTALGYTEAFF.